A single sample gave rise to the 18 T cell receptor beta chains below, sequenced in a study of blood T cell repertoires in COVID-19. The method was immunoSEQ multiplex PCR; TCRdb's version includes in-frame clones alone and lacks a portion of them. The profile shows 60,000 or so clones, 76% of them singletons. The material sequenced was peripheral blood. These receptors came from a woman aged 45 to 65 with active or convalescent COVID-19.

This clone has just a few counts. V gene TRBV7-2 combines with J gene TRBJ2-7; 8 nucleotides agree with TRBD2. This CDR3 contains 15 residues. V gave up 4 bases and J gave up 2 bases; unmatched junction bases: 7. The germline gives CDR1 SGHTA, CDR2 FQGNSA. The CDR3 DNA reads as TGTGCCAGCAGCTCGGGACTAGATTTGGCCTACGAGCAGTACTTC. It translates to CASSSGLDLAYEQYF.

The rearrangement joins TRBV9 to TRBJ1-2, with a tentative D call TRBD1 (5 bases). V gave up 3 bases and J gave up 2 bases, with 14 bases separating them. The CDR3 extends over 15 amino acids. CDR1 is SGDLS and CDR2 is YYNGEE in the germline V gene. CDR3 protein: CASSAGLALNYGYTF. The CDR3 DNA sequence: TGTGCCAGCAGCGCGGGACTCGCGCTGAACTATGGCTACACCTTC. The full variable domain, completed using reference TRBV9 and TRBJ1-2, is DSGVTQTPKHLITATGQRVTLRCSPRSGDLSVYWYQQSLDQGLQFLIQYYNGEERAKGNILERFSAQQFPDLHSELNLSSLELGDSALYFCASSAGLALNYGYTFGSGTRLTVV.

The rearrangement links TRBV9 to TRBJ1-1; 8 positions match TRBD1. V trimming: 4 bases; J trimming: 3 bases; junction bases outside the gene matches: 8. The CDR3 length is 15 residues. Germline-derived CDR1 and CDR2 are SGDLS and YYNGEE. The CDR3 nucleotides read TGTGCCAGCAGCACAGACAGGGGTCCCCACACTGAAGCTTTCTTT. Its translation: CASSTDRGPHTEAFF.

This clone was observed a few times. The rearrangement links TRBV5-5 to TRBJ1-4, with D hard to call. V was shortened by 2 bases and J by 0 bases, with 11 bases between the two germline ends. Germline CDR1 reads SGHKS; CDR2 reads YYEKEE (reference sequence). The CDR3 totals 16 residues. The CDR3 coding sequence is TGTGCCAGCAGCTTAGCCCACGGAGCAACTAATGAAAAACTGTTTTTT. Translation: CASSLAHGATNEKLFF.

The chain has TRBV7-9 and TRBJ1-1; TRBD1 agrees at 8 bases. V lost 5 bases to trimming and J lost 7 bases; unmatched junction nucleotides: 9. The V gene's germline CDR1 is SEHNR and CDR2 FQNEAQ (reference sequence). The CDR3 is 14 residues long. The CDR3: CASSRGQGPYEAFF. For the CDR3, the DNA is TGTGCCAGCAGCCGTGGACAGGGCCCCTATGAAGCTTTCTTT.

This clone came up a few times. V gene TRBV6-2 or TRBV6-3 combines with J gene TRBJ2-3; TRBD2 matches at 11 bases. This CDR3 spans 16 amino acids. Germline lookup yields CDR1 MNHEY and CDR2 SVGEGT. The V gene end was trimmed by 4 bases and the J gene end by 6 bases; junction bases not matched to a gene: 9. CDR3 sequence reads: CASSLELAGVKDTQYF. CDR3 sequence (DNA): TGTGCCAGCAGTTTAGAACTAGCGGGAGTTAAGGATACGCAGTATTTT.

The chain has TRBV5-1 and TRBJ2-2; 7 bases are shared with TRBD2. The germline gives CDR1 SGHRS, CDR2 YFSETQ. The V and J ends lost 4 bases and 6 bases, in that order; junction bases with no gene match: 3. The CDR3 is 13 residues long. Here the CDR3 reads CASSRSGAGELFF. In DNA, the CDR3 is TGCGCCAGCAGCAGGAGCGGGGCCGGGGAGCTGTTTTTT.

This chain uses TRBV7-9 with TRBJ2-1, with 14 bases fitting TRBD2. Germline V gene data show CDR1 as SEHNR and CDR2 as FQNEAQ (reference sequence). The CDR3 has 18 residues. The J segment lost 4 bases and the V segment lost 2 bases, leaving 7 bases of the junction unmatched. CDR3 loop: CASSLPPRLAGGYNEQFF. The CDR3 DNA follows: TGTGCCAGCAGCTTACCCCCTCGACTAGCGGGAGGGTACAATGAGCAGTTCTTC.

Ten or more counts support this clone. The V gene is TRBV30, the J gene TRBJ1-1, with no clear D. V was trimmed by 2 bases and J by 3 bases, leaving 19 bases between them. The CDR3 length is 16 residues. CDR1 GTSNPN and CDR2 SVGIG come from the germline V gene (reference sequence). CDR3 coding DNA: TGTGCCTGGAGTAGCGGGCCTCAAACTTTTTACACTGAAGCTTTCTTT. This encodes CAWSSGPQTFYTEAFF.

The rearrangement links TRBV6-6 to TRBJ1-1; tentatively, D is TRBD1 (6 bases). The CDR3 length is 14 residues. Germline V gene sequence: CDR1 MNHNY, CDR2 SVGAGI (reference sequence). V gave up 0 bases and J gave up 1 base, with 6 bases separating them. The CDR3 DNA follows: TGTGCCAGCAGTTACTCGGACAGGAACACTGAAGCTTTCTTT. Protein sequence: CASSYSDRNTEAFF.

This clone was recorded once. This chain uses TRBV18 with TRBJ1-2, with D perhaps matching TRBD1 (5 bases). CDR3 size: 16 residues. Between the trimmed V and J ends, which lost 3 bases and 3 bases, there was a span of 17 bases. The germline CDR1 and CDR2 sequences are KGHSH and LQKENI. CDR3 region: CASSPVRPGPYYGYTF. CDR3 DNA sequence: TGTGCCAGCTCACCGGTTCGCCCAGGGCCCTACTATGGCTACACCTTC.

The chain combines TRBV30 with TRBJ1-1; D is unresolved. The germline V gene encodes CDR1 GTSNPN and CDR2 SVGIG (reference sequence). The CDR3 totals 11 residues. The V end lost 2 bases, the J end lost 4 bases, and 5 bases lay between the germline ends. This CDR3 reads CAWSFGTEAFF. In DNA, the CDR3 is TGTGCCTGGAGTTTCGGCACTGAAGCTTTCTTT. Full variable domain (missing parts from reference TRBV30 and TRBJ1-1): SQTIHQWPATLVQPVGSPLSLECTVEGTSNPNLYWYRQAAGRGLQLLFYSVGIGQISSEVPQNLSASRPQDRQFILSSKKLLLSDSGFYLCAWSFGTEAFFGQGTRLTVV.

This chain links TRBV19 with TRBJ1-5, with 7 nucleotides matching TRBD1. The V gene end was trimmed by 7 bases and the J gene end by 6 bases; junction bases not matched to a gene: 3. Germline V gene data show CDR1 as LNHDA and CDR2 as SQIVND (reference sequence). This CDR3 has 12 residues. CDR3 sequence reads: CASNYRGQPQHF. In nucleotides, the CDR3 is TGTGCCAGTAACTACAGGGGTCAGCCCCAGCATTTT.

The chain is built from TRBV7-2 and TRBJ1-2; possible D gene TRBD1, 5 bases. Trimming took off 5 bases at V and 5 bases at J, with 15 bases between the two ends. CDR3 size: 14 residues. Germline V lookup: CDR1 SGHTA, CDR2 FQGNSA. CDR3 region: CASSALDSRYGYTF. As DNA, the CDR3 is TGTGCCAGCAGCGCCCTTGACAGTCGGTATGGCTACACCTTC. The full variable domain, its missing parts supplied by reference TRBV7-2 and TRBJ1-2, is GAGVSQSPSNKVTEKGKDVELRCDPISGHTALYWYRQSLGQGLEFLIYFQGNSAPDKSGLPSDRFSAERTGGSVSTLTIQRTQQEDSAVYLCASSALDSRYGYTFGSGTRLTVV.

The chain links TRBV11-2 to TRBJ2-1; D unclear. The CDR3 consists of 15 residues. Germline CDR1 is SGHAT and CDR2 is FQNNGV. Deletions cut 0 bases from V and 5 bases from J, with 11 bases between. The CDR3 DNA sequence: TGTGCCAGCAGCTTAGATCTATGGGCTAACAATGAGCAGTTCTTC. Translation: CASSLDLWANNEQFF.

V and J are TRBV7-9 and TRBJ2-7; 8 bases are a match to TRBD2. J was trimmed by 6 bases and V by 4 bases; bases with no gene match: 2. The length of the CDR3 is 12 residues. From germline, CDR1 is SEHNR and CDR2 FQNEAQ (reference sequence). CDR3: CASSYGTSEQYF. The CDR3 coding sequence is TGTGCCAGCAGCTATGGGACTAGCGAGCAGTACTTC.

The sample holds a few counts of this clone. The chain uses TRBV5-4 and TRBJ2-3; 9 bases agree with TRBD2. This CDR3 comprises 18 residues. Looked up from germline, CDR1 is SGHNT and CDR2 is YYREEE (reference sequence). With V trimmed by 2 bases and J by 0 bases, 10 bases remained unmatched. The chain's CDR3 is CASSFNRAGGASTDTQYF. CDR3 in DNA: TGTGCCAGCAGCTTCAATCGCGCGGGAGGGGCTAGCACAGATACGCAGTATTTT.

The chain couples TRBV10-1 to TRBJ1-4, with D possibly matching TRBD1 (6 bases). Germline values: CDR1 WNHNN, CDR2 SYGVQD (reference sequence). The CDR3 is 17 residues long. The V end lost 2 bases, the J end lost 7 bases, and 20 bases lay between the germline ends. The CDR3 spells CASSEKGGQGRGEKLFF. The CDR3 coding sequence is TGCGCCAGCAGTGAGAAGGGGGGGCAGGGTAGAGGTGAAAAACTGTTTTTT.